The 21 T cell receptor beta chains reported below all come from one sample, sequenced in a study of blood T cell repertoires in COVID-19. The method was immunoSEQ multiplex PCR; TCRdb's version includes in-frame clones alone and lacks a portion of them. The sample lists roughly 240,000 clones; approximately 85% were seen once. The sequencing sample was made of peripheral blood. The origin of the receptors is a man aged 45-65 years with COVID-19, enrolled during active disease.

The chain recombines TRBV5-5 with TRBJ1-4; no reliable D call. Germline V lookup: CDR1 SGHKS, CDR2 YYEKEE (reference sequence). V lost 2 bases and J lost 3, with 11 bases in between. CDR3 length equals 15 residues. The CDR3 protein is CASSLTGSPNEKLFF. The CDR3 region has the DNA TGTGCCAGCAGCTTAACGGGGTCCCCTAATGAAAAACTGTTTTTT.

The sample holds a few counts of this clone. The chain recombines TRBV7-8 with TRBJ1-5, with a weak D call TRBD1 (5 bases). The germline gives CDR1 SGHVS, CDR2 FQNEAQ. V lost 2 bases and J lost 0, with 8 bases in between. The CDR3 loop spans 15 amino acids. CDR3 DNA: TGTGCCAGCAGCTTATCGGGGGATAGCAATCAGCCCCAGCATTTT. Its translation: CASSLSGDSNQPQHF.

Points on this clone: One end of the junction varies from germline; a read error may be responsible. The chain carries TRBV13 and TRBJ2-7; either TRBD1 or TRBD2 may supply D (6 bases each). CDR1 is PRHDT and CDR2 is FYEKMQ in the germline V gene (reference sequence). CDR3 length: 14 amino acids. The CDR3 nucleotides read TGTGCCAGCAGCATAGGGGGGACACCCTACGAGCAGTACTTC. This codes for CASSIGGTPYEQYF.

This chain links TRBV29-1 with TRBJ1-1; possible D gene TRBD1, 6 bases. V was shortened by 7 bases and J by 5 bases, with 17 bases between the two germline ends. The V gene's germline CDR1 is SQVTM and CDR2 ANQGSEA. The CDR3 has 13 residues. The chain's CDR3 is CSAQRGGETEAFF. The CDR3 region has the DNA TGCAGCGCCCAGCGAGGGGGGGAGACTGAAGCTTTCTTT.

The genes are TRBV4-1 and TRBJ1-5; no reliable D call. This CDR3 is built from 13 residues. Trimming shortened V by 1 base and J by 4 bases, and 5 bases separated the two germline ends. Germline CDR1 reads MGHRA; CDR2 reads YSYEKL. CDR3 DNA: TGCGCCAGCAGCCAAGTAATGAATCAGCCCCAGCATTTT. Translation: CASSQVMNQPQHF.

V and J are TRBV2 and TRBJ1-5, with unresolved D. Trimming took off 7 bases at V and 0 bases at J, with 7 bases between the two ends. CDR1 is SNHLY and CDR2 is FYNNEI in the germline V gene. The CDR3 extends over 13 amino acids. Here the CDR3 DNA reads TGTGCCAGCAAGAGGGATAGCAATCAGCCCCAGCATTTT. This gives the protein CASKRDSNQPQHF. The entire variable domain, with the rest obtained from reference TRBV2 and TRBJ1-5, is as follows: EPEVTQTPSHQVTQMGQEVILRCVPISNHLYFYWYRQILGQKVEFLVSFYNNEISEKSEIFDDQFSVERPDGSNFTLKIRSTKLEDSAMYFCASKRDSNQPQHFGDGTRLSIL.

CDR3 sequence reads: CASSDQGNTEAFF. The CDR3 nucleotides are TGTGCCAGCAGTGACCAGGGGAACACTGAAGCTTTCTTT. The chain is built from TRBV2 and TRBJ1-1; D perhaps matches TRBD1 (5 bases). V gave up 3 bases and J gave up 1 base, with 6 bases separating them. The germline CDR1 and CDR2 sequences are SNHLY and FYNNEI. This CDR3 is 13 amino acids long.

This chain uses TRBV19 with TRBJ1-4; 9 bases are a match to TRBD1. Losses at the gene ends were 3 bases for V and 8 bases for J; bases not matched to a gene: 10. The CDR3 is 16 residues long. Germline V CDR1 and CDR2: LNHDA, SQIVND (reference sequence). The CDR3 region is CASSMGSGQGSEKLFF. The DNA for the CDR3 is TGTGCCAGTAGTATGGGGTCGGGACAGGGAAGCGAAAAACTGTTTTTT.

V and J are TRBV3-1 (or the pseudogene TRBV3-2) and TRBJ2-1; D gene unclear. Germline V lookup: CDR1 LGHDT, CDR2 YNNKEL (reference sequence). V lost 2 bases and J 6 bases, leaving 11 bases between the germline ends. This CDR3 region has 14 residues. CDR3 in amino acids: CASSQWSGPNEQFF. In DNA, the CDR3 is TGTGCCAGCAGCCAATGGTCTGGGCCCAATGAGCAGTTCTTC.

This chain connects TRBV6-5 to TRBJ2-5, with TRBD2 matching 10 bases. The CDR3 has 14 amino acids. The germline V gene encodes CDR1 MNHEY and CDR2 SVGAGI. J gave up 4 bases and V 5 bases, and 4 bases lay outside the gene matches. DNA for the CDR3: TGTGCCAGCAGTATGGGACTAGCGATAGAGACCCAGTACTTC. It yields the protein CASSMGLAIETQYF.

V gene TRBV6-1 combines with J gene TRBJ2-3, with D tentatively TRBD1 (6 bases). Between the trimmed V and J ends, which lost 6 bases and 1 base, there was a span of 11 bases. The length of the CDR3 is 14 residues. Germline-derived CDR1 and CDR2 are MNHNS and SASEGT. The CDR3 bases are TGTGCCAGCAGCCGGAACAGGGGCACAGATACGCAGTATTTT. Translating gives CASSRNRGTDTQYF.

The V and J genes are TRBV4-1 and TRBJ2-7; 7 nucleotides agree with TRBD1. V lost 4 bases to trimming and J lost 0 bases; unmatched junction nucleotides: 9. Germline V lookup: CDR1 MGHRA, CDR2 YSYEKL. The CDR3 spans 16 residues. This CDR3 reads CASSPLPGQYSYEQYF. The DNA for the CDR3 is TGCGCCAGCAGCCCCTTACCGGGACAGTACTCCTACGAGCAGTACTTC.

This clone was seen once. The V call is TRBV7-3, the J call TRBJ1-2; 8 positions agree with TRBD1. This CDR3 comprises 14 residues. CDR1 SGHTA and CDR2 FQGTGA come from the germline V gene. V lost 4 bases to trimming and J lost 3 bases; unmatched junction nucleotides: 4. The CDR3 sequence: CASSSSGGDYGYTF. The CDR3 region has the DNA TGTGCCAGCAGCTCTTCAGGGGGCGACTATGGCTACACCTTC.

This clone was seen a single time. V and J are TRBV12-3 or TRBV12-4 and TRBJ1-5; D gene unclear. The CDR3 spans 13 residues. The V end lost 3 bases, the J end lost 5 bases, and 8 bases lay between the germline ends. The DNA of the CDR3 is TGTGCCAGCAGTTTCCCTCCCGATCAGCCCCAGCATTTT. Protein product: CASSFPPDQPQHF.

The rearrangement uses TRBV7-2 and TRBJ1-5; a possible D gene is TRBD1 (6 bases). The CDR3 runs to 14 residues. Germline CDR1 SGHTA, CDR2 FQGNSA. Deletions cut 1 base from V and 6 bases from J, with 10 bases between. The CDR3 sequence: CASSLGRGGQPQHF. CDR3 nucleotides: TGTGCCAGCAGCTTAGGCAGGGGCGGTCAGCCCCAGCATTTT.

The rearrangement joins TRBV9 to TRBJ2-2; 10 bases match TRBD1. Germline lookup yields CDR1 SGDLS and CDR2 YYNGEE. This CDR3 spans 15 amino acids. V shed 1 base, J shed 6 bases, and the junction held 3 bases outside the gene matches. The CDR3 DNA follows: TGTGCCAGCAGCGTAAGGACAGGGGGTCCCGGGGAGCTGTTTTTT. This sequence encodes CASSVRTGGPGELFF. The whole variable domain, remainder taken from reference TRBV9 and TRBJ2-2, is DSGVTQTPKHLITATGQRVTLRCSPRSGDLSVYWYQQSLDQGLQFLIQYYNGEERAKGNILERFSAQQFPDLHSELNLSSLELGDSALYFCASSVRTGGPGELFFGEGSRLTVL.

The rearrangement uses TRBV28 and TRBJ2-7, with D unclear. The CDR3 runs 15 residues. Per germline, CDR1 MDHEN and CDR2 SYDVKM. Trimming shortened V by 0 bases and J by 0 bases, and 9 bases separated the two germline ends. In nucleotides, the CDR3 is TGTGCCAGCAGTTTATGGGGTGAGGTCTCCTACGAGCAGTACTTC. This gives the protein CASSLWGEVSYEQYF.

The genes are TRBV5-4 and TRBJ2-2; 9 nucleotides agree with TRBD1. This CDR3 spans 19 amino acids. V trimming: 3 bases; J trimming: 4 bases; junction bases outside the gene matches: 16. CDR1 and CDR2 from the germline V gene are SGHNT and YYREEE (reference sequence). The CDR3 DNA reads as TGTGCCAGCAGCTCCAACAAGCCCTTACAGGGGGCTGTCACCGGGGAGCTGTTTTTT. It encodes CASSSNKPLQGAVTGELFF.

The chain links TRBV3-1 (or the pseudogene TRBV3-2) to TRBJ2-5, with 7 bases fitting TRBD1. Unmatched junction bases numbered 12, after V lost 3 bases and J lost 5 bases. This CDR3 is 16 amino acids long. The germline gives CDR1 LGHDT, CDR2 YNNKEL (reference sequence). The CDR3 spells CASSQPGQAVWETQYF. The CDR3 DNA is TGTGCCAGCAGCCAGCCTGGACAGGCCGTCTGGGAGACCCAGTACTTC.

The V gene is TRBV5-4, the J gene TRBJ1-2; TRBD1 aligns across 11 bases. CDR1 is SGHNT, CDR2 YYREEE, per germline (reference sequence). V shed 3 bases and J 5 bases; nucleotides not matched to a gene: 6. This CDR3 comprises 15 residues. As DNA, the CDR3 is TGTGCCAGCAGCTCGGGGACAGGGGGATTTTATGGCTACACCTTC. This sequence encodes CASSSGTGGFYGYTF.

This clone was counted a few times. This sequence joins TRBV7-2 and TRBJ2-1; 13 positions agree with TRBD2. The V and J ends lost 4 bases and 5 bases, in that order; junction bases with no gene match: 8. The CDR3 extends over 17 amino acids. CDR1 is SGHTA, CDR2 FQGNSA, per germline. Written as DNA, the CDR3 is TGTGCCAGCAGCTCCAATCAGGGACTAGCGGGGAACAATGAGCAGTTCTTC. This translates into CASSSNQGLAGNNEQFF.